This entry lists 21 T cell receptor beta chains sequenced from one sample in a study of T-cell memory formation after mild COVID-19. TCRdb re-called the 5' RACE reads through MiXCR, storing one row per CDR3 protein. The data contain over 350,000 distinct CDR3 sequences, approximately 16% of them seen just once; the ten biggest clones take up roughly 21%. The sequencing input was PBMCs or a T cell subset sorted from them (not recorded which). These receptors originate from a man between 18 and 29 years old who had mild COVID-19 (a few samples of this study predate the infection). Cell type and time point are not known.

CDR3 bases: TGTGCCAGCATAGCGGGGTGGCCTTTATACAATGAGCAGTTCTTC. The encoded protein is CASIAGWPLYNEQFF. V and J are TRBV6-1 and TRBJ2-1; TRBD2 matches 8 bases. This CDR3 is built from 15 residues. The J segment lost 4 bases and the V segment lost 7 bases, leaving 9 bases of the junction unmatched. The germline V gene encodes CDR1 MNHNS and CDR2 SASEGT.

The sample holds a few counts of this clonotype. The chain couples TRBV5-1 to TRBJ1-2; D gene ambiguous. The CDR3 totals 15 residues. Trimming removed 2 bases from V and 4 bases from J, with 15 bases in between. Germline-derived CDR1 and CDR2 are SGHRS and YFSETQ. In DNA, the CDR3 is TGCGCCAGCAGCTTCACGAAACAGCCACTCTATGGCTACACCTTC. It yields the protein CASSFTKQPLYGYTF.

This clonotype appeared a few times. This rearrangement joins TRBV20-1 to TRBJ1-2; D is perhaps TRBD1 (6 bases). The CDR3 has 16 residues. The V end was cut by 5 bases, the J end by 8 bases, with 27 bases between. The V gene's germline CDR1 is DFQATT and CDR2 SNEGSKA (reference sequence). For the CDR3, the DNA is TGCAGTGCTTACGGACAGACCCCGGGAGGGTTTCAAGGCTACACCTTC. The encoded protein is CSAYGQTPGGFQGYTF.

V is TRBV4-1 and J is TRBJ2-5; tentatively, D is TRBD2 (6 bases). The V end lost 1 base, the J end lost 2 bases, and 14 bases lay between the germline ends. In germline, CDR1 is MGHRA, CDR2 YSYEKL. The CDR3 runs 16 residues. The CDR3 loop reads CASSQGLGGLQETQYF. The CDR3 DNA follows: TGCGCCAGCAGCCAAGGTCTCGGGGGATTACAAGAGACCCAGTACTTC.

The chain links TRBV9 to TRBJ2-3; D possibly corresponds to TRBD2 (7 bases). Trimming left V 0 bases short and J 4 bases short, with 12 bases between. This CDR3 spans 15 amino acids. Germline CDR1 and CDR2: SGDLS and YYNGEE. The CDR3: CASSVGTGGPDTQYF. CDR3 sequence (DNA): TGTGCCAGCAGCGTAGGGACGGGGGGCCCAGATACGCAGTATTTT.

This sequence joins TRBV7-9 and TRBJ1-2; the match to TRBD1 covers 9 bases. The ends lost 5 bases at V and 6 bases at J; junction bases unmatched: 7. CDR3 length equals 14 residues. The V gene's germline CDR1 is SEHNR and CDR2 FQNEAQ (reference sequence). CDR3 in DNA: TGTGCCAGCAGCATGACAGGGGGACCAAATGGCTACACCTTC. It specifies CASSMTGGPNGYTF.

This rearrangement joins TRBV12-3 or TRBV12-4 to TRBJ1-1, with unresolved D. V was pared by 5 bases and J by 4 bases, with 11 bases between. The CDR3 sequence is 13 residues long. The DNA for the CDR3 is TGTGCCAGCAGTCTCAACCGGGCCACTGAAGCTTTCTTT. Amino acid sequence: CASSLNRATEAFF.

This clonotype occurred a few times. The genes are TRBV3-1 and TRBJ1-5; D uncertain. The CDR3 has 14 amino acids. The germline gives CDR1 LGHDT, CDR2 YNNKEL (reference sequence). Trimming pared 1 base from V and 6 bases from J, leaving 10 bases between. The CDR3 DNA is TGTGCCAGCAGCCAAGCGATCGTGGGTCAGCCCCAGCATTTT. Its protein product is CASSQAIVGQPQHF. Combining the CDR3 with reference TRBV3-1 and TRBJ1-5 gives the whole variable domain DTAVSQTPKYLVTQMGNDKSIKCEQNLGHDTMYWYKQDSKKFLKIMFSYNNKELIINETVPNRFSPKSPDKAHLNLHINSLELGDSAVYFCASSQAIVGQPQHFGDGTRLSIL.

The CDR3 here is CASSPRTGRDSPLHF. In DNA, the CDR3 is TGTGCCAGCAGCCCCCGGACAGGGCGTGATTCACCCCTCCACTTT. The chain carries TRBV5-6 and TRBJ1-6; 8 bases map to TRBD1. Per the germline V gene, CDR1 is SGHDT and CDR2 is YYEEEE. The CDR3 totals 15 residues. J lost 8 bases, V lost 4 bases, and 8 bases had no gene match.

The chain employs TRBV9 and TRBJ2-1, with D possibly matching TRBD2 (6 bases). The CDR3 has 16 residues. V was clipped by 3 bases and J by 0 bases, with 13 bases between them. Germline values: CDR1 SGDLS, CDR2 YYNGEE. CDR3 residues: CASSGILAVSYNEQFF. The CDR3 DNA is TGTGCCAGCAGCGGAATACTAGCTGTCTCCTACAATGAGCAGTTCTTC.

This clonotype was counted only a few times. V usage is TRBV3-1 and J usage is TRBJ1-1, with D unresolved. Germline loops: CDR1 LGHDT, CDR2 YNNKEL (reference sequence). CDR3 length equals 14 residues. V gave up 2 bases and J gave up 3 bases, with 10 bases separating them. The CDR3 spells CASSQSGGDTEAFF. In nucleotides, the CDR3 is TGTGCCAGCAGCCAAAGTGGTGGGGACACTGAAGCTTTCTTT. The variable domain in full, with the rest retrieved from reference TRBV3-1 and TRBJ1-1, is DTAVSQTPKYLVTQMGNDKSIKCEQNLGHDTMYWYKQDSKKFLKIMFSYNNKELIINETVPNRFSPKSPDKAHLNLHINSLELGDSAVYFCASSQSGGDTEAFFGQGTRLTVV.

This clonotype was counted a few times. The CDR3 DNA reads as TGTGCCAGCAGCCAAGTCTCCCCCGTTTCTGCGCCCGTCTCTGGGGCCAACGTCCTGACTTTC. This gives the protein CASSQVSPVSAPVSGANVLTF. This chain connects TRBV4-2 to TRBJ2-6; D gene ambiguous. Trimming took off 1 base at V and 0 bases at J, with 22 bases between the two ends. Germline assignment: CDR1 LGHNA and CDR2 YNFKEQ. The CDR3 is 21 residues long.

The J gene is TRBJ2-5, the V gene TRBV27; D is undetermined. CDR3 length equals 13 residues. Germline loops: CDR1 MNHEY, CDR2 SMNVEV (reference sequence). Between the trimmed V and J ends, which lost 4 bases and 5 bases, there was a span of 11 bases. The CDR3 nucleotides read TGTGCCAGCAGTTGGTTCAAGGGCGAGACCCAGTACTTC. Translation gives CASSWFKGETQYF.

This clonotype was picked up many times. The chain recombines TRBV2 with TRBJ2-3, with D maybe TRBD2 (7 bases). Germline V lookup: CDR1 SNHLY, CDR2 FYNNEI. The CDR3 sequence is 15 residues long. V was pared by 3 bases and J by 0 bases, with 10 bases between. CDR3 loop: CASSDGGPSTDTQYF. For the CDR3, the DNA is TGTGCCAGCAGTGACGGGGGGCCCAGCACAGATACGCAGTATTTT.

The CDR3 protein is CASSDFGTGREQYV. As DNA, the CDR3 is TGTGCCAGCAGTGATTTCGGGACAGGGCGCGAGCAGTACGTC. This chain links TRBV2 with TRBJ2-7, with TRBD1 identical over 9 bases. The CDR3 length is 14 residues. J was trimmed by 6 bases and V by 3 bases; bases with no gene match: 6. Germline V CDR1 and CDR2: SNHLY, FYNNEI.

This chain connects TRBV28 to TRBJ2-4; D call uncertain. V was clipped by 2 bases and J by 8 bases, with 10 bases between them. Germline CDR1 is MDHEN and CDR2 is SYDVKM. CDR3 length: 13 amino acids. CDR3 residues: CASSLPRTDIQYF. The CDR3 DNA sequence: TGTGCCAGCAGTTTACCCAGGACGGACATTCAGTACTTC.

The V gene is TRBV11-2, the J gene TRBJ2-3, with 7 bases aligning to TRBD1. V dropped 5 bases and J dropped 6; count of bases not matched to a gene: 8. The germline CDR1 and CDR2 sequences are SGHAT and FQNNGV. CDR3 length equals 14 residues. Here the CDR3 reads CASSREGGEDTQYF. As DNA, the CDR3 is TGTGCCAGCAGCCGAGAAGGGGGCGAGGATACGCAGTATTTT.

This sequence joins TRBV7-9 and TRBJ2-7, with 9 bases aligning to TRBD1. CDR1 SEHNR and CDR2 FQNEAQ come from the germline V gene (reference sequence). This CDR3 contains 15 residues. The junction had 9 bases not matched to a gene; V was cut back by 4 bases and J by 5 bases. Here the CDR3 reads CASSSGDRDLHEQYF. CDR3 coding DNA: TGTGCCAGCAGCTCCGGGGACAGGGACCTCCACGAGCAGTACTTC.

The gene calls are TRBV4-1 and TRBJ2-1, with D perhaps TRBD1 (8 bases). Germline V CDR1 and CDR2: MGHRA, YSYEKL. The CDR3 totals 16 residues. Between the trimmed V and J ends, which lost 1 base and 4 bases, there was a span of 14 bases. The CDR3, as DNA: TGCGCCAGCAGCCAAGGTGGACAGGGACTATACAATGAGCAGTTCTTC. Encoded protein: CASSQGGQGLYNEQFF.

The chain employs TRBV4-2 and TRBJ2-6; D tentatively reads TRBD1 or TRBD2 (6 bases each). Germline-derived CDR1 and CDR2 are LGHNA and YNFKEQ. The CDR3 has 18 residues. V was clipped by 1 base and J by 1 base, with 14 bases between them. In nucleotides, the CDR3 is TGTGCCAGCAGCCAAGTTTCGGGGGCGACTTCTGGGGCCAACGTCCTGACTTTC. Residues: CASSQVSGATSGANVLTF.

The chain joins TRBV6-5 to TRBJ1-1; 8 bases align to TRBD1. Germline V gene data show CDR1 as MNHEY and CDR2 as SVGAGI. The CDR3 is 17 amino acids. Losses at the gene ends were 5 bases for V and 5 bases for J; bases not matched to a gene: 16. CDR3 in DNA: TGTGCCAGCAGTCTCCAGGCAGGGGGCGAATCAGGAACTGAAGCTTTCTTT. Encoded protein: CASSLQAGGESGTEAFF.